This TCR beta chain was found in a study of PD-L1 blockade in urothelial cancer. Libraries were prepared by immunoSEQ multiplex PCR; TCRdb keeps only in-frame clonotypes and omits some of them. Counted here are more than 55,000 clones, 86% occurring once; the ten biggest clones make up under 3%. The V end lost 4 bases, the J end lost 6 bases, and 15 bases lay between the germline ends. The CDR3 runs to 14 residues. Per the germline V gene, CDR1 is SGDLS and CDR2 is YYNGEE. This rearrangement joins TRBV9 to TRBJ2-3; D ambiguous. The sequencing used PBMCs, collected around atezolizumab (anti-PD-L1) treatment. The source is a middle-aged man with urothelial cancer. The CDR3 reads CASSLHEGADTQYF. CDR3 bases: TGTGCCAGCAGCCTCCACGAAGGAGCGGATACGCAGTATTTT. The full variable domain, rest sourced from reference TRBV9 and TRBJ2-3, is DSGVTQTPKHLITATGQRVTLRCSPRSGDLSVYWYQQSLDQGLQFLIQYYNGEERAKGNILERFSAQQFPDLHSELNLSSLELGDSALYFCASSLHEGADTQYFGPGTRLTVL.